Below are 27 T cell receptor beta chains sequenced from a single sample in a study of identical twins. TCRdb analysed the 5' RACE reads with MiXCR anew, one entry per CDR3 protein. The sample lists some 210,000 distinct CDR3 sequences; roughly 15% were seen once. The data were also submitted as part of a second study, on T cells expressing NK-cell markers.

Sequenced material: CD8+ T cells sorted from blood. Receptors were obtained from a woman aged 18-29 years in good health.

The rearrangement joins TRBV6-5 to TRBJ1-2, with 9 nucleotides matching TRBD1. V was clipped by 0 bases and J by 6 bases; unmatched bases: 5. The CDR3 extends over 15 amino acids. Germline-derived CDR1 and CDR2 are MNHEY and SVGAGI. The CDR3 coding sequence is TGTGCCAGCAGTTACTCAGGGACAGGGAGACATGGCTACACCTTC. Residues: CASSYSGTGRHGYTF.

CDR3 DNA sequence: TGCAGTGCGACGAGCCTGAACACCGGGGAGCTGTTTTTT. It codes for CSATSLNTGELFF. This chain joins TRBV20-1 and TRBJ2-2; no definite D call. Germline V lookup: CDR1 DFQATT, CDR2 SNEGSKA (reference sequence). CDR3 length: 13 amino acids. Trimming took off 6 bases at V and 1 base at J, with 9 bases between the two ends.

The table lists this clonotype with a count of one. The rearrangement links TRBV20-1 to TRBJ2-4; D unresolved. CDR1 DFQATT and CDR2 SNEGSKA come from the germline V gene (reference sequence). The CDR3 runs 12 residues. The ends were cut back, 4 bases at V and 7 bases at J, with 11 bases in the middle. CDR3 residues: CSANEDQNIQYF. The CDR3 nucleotides read TGCAGTGCTAACGAAGACCAGAACATTCAGTACTTC.

The J gene is TRBJ2-7, the V gene TRBV20-1, with 8 bases fitting TRBD1. The CDR3 has 13 residues. The V gene end was trimmed by 4 bases and the J gene end by 2 bases; junction bases not matched to a gene: 4. Germline CDR1 reads DFQATT; CDR2 reads SNEGSKA (reference sequence). CDR3 in amino acids: CSAIQQGAYEQYF. CDR3 DNA: TGCAGTGCTATCCAACAGGGGGCCTACGAGCAGTACTTC.

The chain carries TRBV12-3 or TRBV12-4 and TRBJ2-1; no definite D call. This CDR3 contains 12 residues. Trimming left V 3 bases short and J 8 bases short, with 8 bases between. Written as DNA, the CDR3 is TGTGCCAGCAGTTTTATAGTCTATGAGCAGTTCTTC. Its translation is CASSFIVYEQFF.

In its sample, this clonotype was seen a few times. The CDR3 region is CASSYPRTYEQYF. The CDR3 DNA is TGTGCCAGCAGCTACCCCAGGACCTACGAGCAGTACTTC. This rearrangement joins TRBV7-2 to TRBJ2-7; D unresolved. The CDR3 totals 13 residues. CDR1 SGHTA and CDR2 FQGNSA come from the germline V gene. The germline V and J ends were trimmed by 4 bases and 2 bases, with 9 bases remaining between them.

This clonotype has only a few counts. The CDR3 DNA reads TGTGCCAGCTGGGGGTTGGGCAGGGACTTATCCTCTGGGGCCAACGTCCTGACTTTC. Its translation is CASWGLGRDLSSGANVLTF. The chain recombines TRBV6-1 with TRBJ2-6, with D possibly matching TRBD2 (6 bases). V lost 8 bases, J lost 0 bases, and 23 bases lay in between. CDR1 is MNHNS, CDR2 SASEGT, per germline. The CDR3 loop spans 19 amino acids.

This clonotype was counted a few times. This chain uses TRBV4-3 with TRBJ1-5; TRBD1 might be the D (5 bases). V was trimmed by 4 bases and J by 2 bases, leaving 15 bases between them. Germline V gives CDR1 LGHNA, CDR2 YSLEER. The CDR3 spans 16 residues. CDR3 sequence (DNA): TGCGCCAGCAGCCCCACATCAGACAGACGCAATCAGCCCCAGCATTTT. This sequence encodes CASSPTSDRRNQPQHF.

The chain has TRBV14 and TRBJ2-3, with a tentative D call TRBD2 (5 bases). The CDR3 loop spans 15 amino acids. The V end lost 3 bases, the J end lost 0 bases, and 10 bases lay between the germline ends. CDR1 is SGHDN, CDR2 FVKESK, per germline. In DNA, the CDR3 is TGTGCCAGCAGCCAGCGGGTAACTAGCACAGATACGCAGTATTTT. As protein: CASSQRVTSTDTQYF. Full variable domain (rest looked up from reference TRBV14 and TRBJ2-3): EAGVTQFPSHSVIEKGQTVTLRCDPISGHDNLYWYRRVMGKEIKFLLHFVKESKQDESGMPNNRFLAERTGGTYSTLKVQPAELEDSGVYFCASSQRVTSTDTQYFGPGTRLTVL.

This clonotype was found a few times. V gene TRBV9 combines with J gene TRBJ2-2, with a possible D match to TRBD1 (5 bases). Germline V gives CDR1 SGDLS, CDR2 YYNGEE. The CDR3 loop spans 15 amino acids. V was cut by 6 bases and J by 1 base, with 13 bases left in between. DNA for the CDR3: TGTGCCAGCATGGGGCAGGGAAGGAACACCGGGGAGCTGTTTTTT. Translated: CASMGQGRNTGELFF.

V and J are TRBV6-1 and TRBJ2-3; D is perhaps TRBD1 (6 bases). From germline, CDR1 is MNHNS and CDR2 SASEGT. This CDR3 spans 15 amino acids. Between the trimmed V and J ends, which lost 2 bases and 4 bases, there was a span of 13 bases. CDR3 sequence (DNA): TGTGCCAGCAGTGAAAGGACAGCGCCCCCAGATACGCAGTATTTT. Translating gives CASSERTAPPDTQYF.

The chain uses TRBV7-2 and TRBJ2-1; D is unresolved. Per the germline V gene, CDR1 is SGHTA and CDR2 is FQGNSA. Trimming cost V 1 base and J 0 bases, with 10 bases left between them. This CDR3 contains 16 residues. The CDR3 loop is CASSLEARSSYNEQFF. In DNA form, the CDR3 reads TGTGCCAGCAGCTTAGAGGCCAGGAGCTCCTACAATGAGCAGTTCTTC.

This clonotype was recorded at least ten times. This rearrangement joins TRBV29-1 to TRBJ1-2; D is unclear. This CDR3 is 13 amino acids long. V lost 4 bases and J lost 7, with 16 bases in between. Per germline, CDR1 SQVTM and CDR2 ANQGSEA. CDR3 residues: CSVGPDRWGGYTF. DNA for the CDR3: TGCAGCGTTGGTCCCGATCGATGGGGTGGCTACACCTTC.

V gene TRBV7-8 combines with J gene TRBJ2-7, with D unclear. Looked up from germline, CDR1 is SGHVS and CDR2 is FQNEAQ. The length of the CDR3 is 14 residues. V gave up 0 bases and J gave up 0 bases, with 6 bases separating them. CDR3: CASSLASRSYEQYF. CDR3 sequence (DNA): TGTGCCAGCAGCTTAGCTAGCCGCTCCTACGAGCAGTACTTC. Filled out from reference TRBV7-8 and TRBJ2-7, the complete variable domain reads GAGVSQSPRYKVAKRGQDVALRCDPISGHVSLFWYQQALGQGPEFLTYFQNEAQLDKSGLPSDRFFAERPEGSVSTLKIQRTQQEDSAVYLCASSLASRSYEQYFGPGTRLTVT.

V and J are TRBV29-1 and TRBJ2-2; 7 bases are a match to TRBD1. The trim removed 7 bases at V and 0 bases at J, leaving 2 bases unmatched. The germline gives CDR1 SQVTM, CDR2 ANQGSEA. CDR3 length equals 13 residues. CDR3 sequence reads: CSGTGANTGELFF. The CDR3 DNA reads as TGCAGCGGTACAGGGGCGAACACCGGGGAGCTGTTTTTT.

This clonotype came up a few times. The CDR3 region is CASSLSQAAGTEAFF. The CDR3 DNA sequence: TGTGCCAGCAGTTTATCGCAGGCGGCGGGCACTGAAGCTTTCTTT. The rearrangement joins TRBV27 to TRBJ1-1; D call uncertain. Germline-derived CDR1 and CDR2 are MNHEY and SMNVEV (reference sequence). The CDR3 is 15 amino acids. Trimming stripped 0 bases from V and 4 bases from J, with 12 bases between.

This clonotype was counted between two and nine times. The rearrangement uses TRBV7-8 and TRBJ2-3; D is tentatively TRBD1 or TRBD2 (5 bases each). CDR1 and CDR2 (germline): SGHVS, FQNEAQ. The germline V and J ends were trimmed by 4 bases and 2 bases, with 16 bases remaining between them. CDR3 length: 16 amino acids. CDR3 DNA: TGTGCCAGCAGCTCGTGGGACGGCGGCCCCACAGATACGCAGTATTTT. Protein sequence: CASSSWDGGPTDTQYF.

The rearrangement uses TRBV11-2 and TRBJ2-4; D remains ambiguous. Germline V gene data show CDR1 as SGHAT and CDR2 as FQNNGV. V was shortened by 0 bases and J by 0 bases, with 9 bases between the two germline ends. The CDR3 is made up of 16 amino acids. The CDR3 DNA reads as TGTGCCAGCAGCTTAGATCACGTGCTAGCCAAAAACATTCAGTACTTC. This codes for CASSLDHVLAKNIQYF. Variable domain in full (rest from reference TRBV11-2 and TRBJ2-4): EAGVAQSPRYKIIEKRQSVAFWCNPISGHATLYWYQQILGQGPKLLIQFQNNGVVDDSQLPKDRFSAERLKGVDSTLKIQPAKLEDSAVYLCASSLDHVLAKNIQYFGAGTRLSVL.

This clonotype has a handful of counts. The rearrangement links TRBV18 to TRBJ2-1; D not certain. The germline V gene has CDR1 KGHSH and CDR2 LQKENI. V was clipped by 1 base and J by 6 bases, with 10 bases between them. This CDR3 is built from 14 residues. CDR3 amino acids: CASSPRHWRNEQFF. CDR3 nucleotide sequence: TGTGCCAGCTCACCACGTCACTGGCGCAATGAGCAGTTCTTC. Complete variable domain (other parts from reference TRBV18 and TRBJ2-1): NAGVMQNPRHLVRRRGQEARLRCSPMKGHSHVYWYRQLPEEGLKFMVYLQKENIIDESGMPKERFSAEFPKEGPSILRIQQVVRGDSAAYFCASSPRHWRNEQFFGPGTRLTVL.

This clonotype was observed many times. The chain has TRBV6-2 or TRBV6-3 and TRBJ2-6; D unresolved. From germline, CDR1 is MNHEY and CDR2 SVGEGT. The V end was cut by 2 bases, the J end by 2 bases, with 4 bases between. CDR3 length: 14 residues. Here the CDR3 reads CASSYGAGANVLTF. CDR3 in DNA: TGTGCCAGCAGTTACGGGGCTGGGGCCAACGTCCTGACTTTC.

There are a few counts of this clonotype. The genes are TRBV3-1 and TRBJ2-7; TRBD1 agrees at 9 bases. The CDR3 length is 13 residues. The V and J ends lost 4 bases and 5 bases, in that order; junction bases with no gene match: 3. Germline V gene data show CDR1 as LGHDT and CDR2 as YNNKEL (reference sequence). CDR3 sequence: CASSLWTGDEQYF. In DNA, the CDR3 is TGTGCCAGCAGCCTTTGGACAGGGGACGAGCAGTACTTC.

The V call is TRBV14, the J call TRBJ2-5; TRBD2 aligns across 12 bases. The CDR3 sequence is 18 residues long. Germline CDR1 is SGHDN and CDR2 is FVKESK. The V gene end was trimmed by 0 bases and the J gene end by 5 bases; junction bases not matched to a gene: 10. CDR3 sequence (DNA): TGTGCCAGCAGCCAAGATCTCGGGTTCGGACTAGCGGGGGAGACCCAGTACTTC. As protein: CASSQDLGFGLAGETQYF.

This chain connects TRBV12-5 to TRBJ1-2, with a tentative D call TRBD1 (6 bases). Germline V gene lookup returns CDR1 LGHNT and CDR2 FRNRAP. The V gene lost 0 bases and the J gene lost 4 bases, with 9 bases spanning the gap. This CDR3 spans 14 amino acids. The CDR3 DNA follows: TGTGCTAGTGGTTTGGTGGGACAATCCTATGGCTACACCTTC. Its translation is CASGLVGQSYGYTF.

This clonotype was seen a few times. The chain links TRBV12-3 or TRBV12-4 to TRBJ1-5; the D is unclear. V shed 4 bases and J shed 0 bases, with 10 bases lying between them. The CDR3 is 15 residues long. The CDR3 here is CASSSSSYSNQPQHF. CDR3 DNA sequence: TGTGCCAGCAGTTCCTCAAGTTATAGCAATCAGCCCCAGCATTTT.

The chain combines TRBV12-3 or TRBV12-4 with TRBJ2-2, with 7 bases matching TRBD1. V dropped 5 bases and J dropped 1; count of bases not matched to a gene: 1. The CDR3 is 14 residues long. In DNA, the CDR3 is TGTGCCAGCAGTGGGACAGAGAACACCGGGGAGCTGTTTTTT. Its protein product is CASSGTENTGELFF.

Notes on this clonotype: This may come from a read error, since a much larger clone is one base off. Given the absence of the conserved phenylalanine or tryptophan at the CDR3 end, a read error is likely. Because the CDR3's place on the DNA is in doubt, the DNA is left out and the CDR3 is given as listed by TCRdb. The chain links TRBV5-6 to TRBJ2-1; TRBD1 is the table's D call, not checked against the DNA. The CDR3 region is 13 residues in length, termini included. Germline V lookup: CDR1 SGHDT, CDR2 YYEEEE. CDR3 sequence: CASSLVQGEEGFL.

The CDR3 spells CSAPTSFSGANVLTF. Written as DNA, the CDR3 is TGCAGTGCCCCCACTTCCTTCTCTGGGGCCAACGTCCTGACTTTC. The chain employs TRBV20-1 and TRBJ2-6; D is uncertain. The germline V and J ends were trimmed by 6 bases and 0 bases, with 12 bases remaining between them. The germline CDR1 and CDR2 sequences are DFQATT and SNEGSKA (reference sequence). The CDR3 totals 15 residues.